The 8 T cell receptor beta chains below all came from one sample that was sequenced in a study of regulatory T cells in long-lasting Graves disease. Arm-PCR of CDR3 regions with iRepertoire HTBI primers generated TCR beta libraries. TCRdb used MiXCR to reprocess the multiplex PCR reads, holding one entry per CDR3 protein. The table includes a few hundred thousand distinct CDR3 sequences, less than 15% detected once. Time point indicated: newly diagnosed GD, antithyroid drugs for less than 3 months. Researchers made the TCR library from RNA that was extracted from PBMCs. These data were also reused for a study on T cells in Graves' hyperthyroidism and ophthalmopathy.

Sequenced material: peripheral blood mononuclear cells (PBMCs), taken at new diagnosis, from a patient treated with antithyroid drugs. These receptors were taken from a man aged 25-45 years with Graves disease.

Of note for this clonotype: A read error likely explains this, since a far larger clone differs by one base. The CDR3 sequence is CASSSRLADYNEQYF. The CDR3 bases are TGTGCCAGCAGCTCCCGACTAGCGGACTACAATGAGCAGTACTTC. V usage is TRBV9 and J usage is TRBJ2-5, with 9 bases that match TRBD2. This CDR3 spans 15 amino acids. The V segment lost 4 bases and the J segment 11 bases; nucleotides outside the gene matches: 15. The germline V gene has CDR1 SGDLS and CDR2 YYNGEE.

The chain couples TRBV6-1 to TRBJ2-7; 13 nucleotides line up with TRBD2. The CDR3 spans 13 residues. J lost 7 bases, V lost 9 bases, and 6 bases had no gene match. Germline-derived CDR1 and CDR2 are MNHNS and SASEGT. The CDR3 reads CASRLAGGREQYF. The CDR3 DNA reads TGTGCCAGTCGACTAGCGGGAGGTAGGGAGCAGTACTTC.

This clonotype was picked up a small number of times. V usage is TRBV4-2 and J usage is TRBJ2-1; 10 bases agree with TRBD2. V shed 1 base, J shed 6 bases, and the junction held 6 bases outside the gene matches. CDR1 is LGHNA, CDR2 YNFKEQ, per germline. The CDR3 length is 16 residues. The CDR3 DNA reads TGTGCCAGCAGCCAAGCCTCACTAGCGGGGATCAATGAGCAGTTCTTC. Its translation is CASSQASLAGINEQFF.

Notes on this clonotype: This may stem from a read error, because a much larger clone lies one nucleotide away. This chain joins TRBV6-1 and TRBJ2-7, with TRBD1 matching over 9 bases. This CDR3 is 15 amino acids long. Germline V gene data show CDR1 as MNHNS and CDR2 as SASEGT. CDR3 nucleotides: TGTGCCAGCAGCCGGGACAGGGATATTCCCTACGAGCAGCACTTC. Translated, it gives CASSRDRDIPYEQHF.

This clonotype was detected many times. CDR3 sequence reads: CASSLWQREQFF. The CDR3 DNA reads TGTGCCAGCAGCCTCTGGCAGCGTGAGCAGTTCTTC. The chain employs TRBV7-2 and TRBJ2-1; D gene unclear. With 5 bases removed from V and 9 bases from J, the gap between germline ends came to 11 bases. CDR1 is SGHTA, CDR2 FQGNSA, per germline. The CDR3 has 12 residues.

This clonotype was recorded many times. The chain couples TRBV28 to TRBJ2-7, with D uncertain. Trimming removed 6 bases from V and 3 bases from J, with 15 bases in between. There are 14 residues in the CDR3. Germline assignment: CDR1 MDHEN and CDR2 SYDVKM. As DNA, the CDR3 is TGTGCCAGCAGCCAGCAGGCGGCCTACTACGAGCAGTACTTC. It yields the protein CASSQQAAYYEQYF.

This clonotype was seen a single time. A read error may explain this, as a much larger clone is one base away. The V and J genes are TRBV5-1 and TRBJ2-7; 10 nucleotides match TRBD2. Germline V gene sequence: CDR1 SGHRS, CDR2 YFSETQ. The CDR3 has 15 residues. Trimming at V came to 3 bases and at J to 5 bases, leaving 8 bases not matched to a gene. CDR3 sequence reads: CASSSELAGSHEQYF. In nucleotides, the CDR3 is TGCGCCAGCAGCTCCGAACTAGCGGGGTCCCACGAGCAGTACTTC. The whole variable domain, filled in from reference TRBV5-1 and TRBJ2-7, reads KAGVTQTPRYLIKTRGQQVTLSCSPISGHRSVSWYQQTPGQGLQFLFEYFSETQRNKGNFPGRFSGRQFSNSRSEMNVSTLELGDSALYLCASSSELAGSHEQYFGPGTRLTVT.

This clonotype appeared many times. The chain uses TRBV12-3 or TRBV12-4 and TRBJ2-1; D uncertain. The CDR3 runs to 13 residues. The V end lost 5 bases, the J end lost 6 bases, and 11 bases lay between the germline ends. The CDR3 nucleotides read TGTGCCAGCAGTCTTGGGCCCTCCAATGAGCAGTTCTTC. It yields the protein CASSLGPSNEQFF.